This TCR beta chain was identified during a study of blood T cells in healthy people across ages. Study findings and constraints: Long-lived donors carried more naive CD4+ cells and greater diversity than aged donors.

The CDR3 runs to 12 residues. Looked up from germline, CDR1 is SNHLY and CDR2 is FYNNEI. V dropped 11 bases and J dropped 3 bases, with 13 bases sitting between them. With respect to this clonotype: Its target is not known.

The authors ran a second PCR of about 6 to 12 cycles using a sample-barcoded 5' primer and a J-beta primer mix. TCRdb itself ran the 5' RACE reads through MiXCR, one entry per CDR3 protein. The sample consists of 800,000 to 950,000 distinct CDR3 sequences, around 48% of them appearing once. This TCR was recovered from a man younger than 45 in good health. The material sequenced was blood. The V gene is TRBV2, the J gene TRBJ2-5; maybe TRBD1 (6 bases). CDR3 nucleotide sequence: TGTGCCGTCGGGACACTAAAAGAGACCCAGTACTTC. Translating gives CAVGTLKETQYF.